This T cell receptor (beta chain) was recovered during a study of shared clonotypes between healthy human individuals. The germline CDR1 and CDR2 sequences are SGDLS and YYNGEE. V lost 4 bases and J 5 bases, leaving 18 bases between the germline ends. This CDR3 spans 15 amino acids. Generated by immunoSEQ multiplex PCR, the TCRdb table keeps only in-frame clones and is missing some. Here the sample spans 2 million to 3 million clones, more than 90% being singletons. The receptor's source is a man aged 18 to 35 in good health. The sample comprised naive CD4+ T cells sorted from blood. Subset: CD45RA+ positively selected. V is TRBV9 and J is TRBJ1-2; no clear D. This chain's CDR3 is CASSSLGREGYGYTF. CDR3 bases: TGTGCCAGCAGCTCCCTCGGGCGGGAGGGTTATGGCTACACCTTC.